The source of this TCR beta chain is a study of blood T cell repertoires in COVID-19. Whole-study context: Collection of acute and convalescent COVID-19 samples took place in the United States, Italy and Spain. PBMCs, B-cell-depleted T cells, or T cells provided the cDNA or gDNA that made up the material.

Trimming took 8 bases from V and 3 from J; bases not matched to a gene: 5. Germline loops: CDR1 MGHDK, CDR2 SYGVNS. This CDR3 contains 13 residues. As handled by the study authors: Amplification of reference gene primers provided the estimated nucleated cell counts. The data were produced by immunoSEQ multiplex PCR, yet TCRdb's version contains in-frame clones alone and is incomplete. The DNA gave D and trimming, while V, J and clone size come from that table. The sample has roughly 110,000 clones, around 88% seen once. The chain combines TRBV25-1 with TRBJ1-1, with TRBD1 identical over 8 bases. The receptor comes from a man aged 45-65 years with active or convalescent COVID-19. Input material: peripheral blood. The CDR3 region has the DNA TGTGCCAGCTGGACAGGGCCGGACACTGAAGCTTTCTTT. Protein sequence: CASWTGPDTEAFF.